The entry below gives a single T cell receptor beta chain sequence along with its context. The sample belongs to a study of blood T cells in healthy people across ages. The authors ran a second PCR of 7 to 11 cycles using a sample-barcoded 5' primer and a J-beta primer mix. MiXCR was run by TCRdb on the 5' RACE reads, yielding one entry per CDR3 protein. The sample shows some 750,000 distinct CDR3 sequences, 22% of them seen only once. The CDR3 consists of 16 residues. V lost 3 bases, J lost 0 bases, and 13 bases lay in between. Germline assignment: CDR1 SGHDT and CDR2 YYEEEE. The TCR comes from a man between 65 and 85 years old in good health. The chain has TRBV5-6 and TRBJ1-5; D may be TRBD1 (6 bases). The sample taken for sequencing was blood. Here the CDR3 reads CASSYGTFVSNQPQHF. Here the CDR3 DNA reads TGTGCCAGCAGCTACGGGACATTTGTTAGCAATCAGCCCCAGCATTTT.